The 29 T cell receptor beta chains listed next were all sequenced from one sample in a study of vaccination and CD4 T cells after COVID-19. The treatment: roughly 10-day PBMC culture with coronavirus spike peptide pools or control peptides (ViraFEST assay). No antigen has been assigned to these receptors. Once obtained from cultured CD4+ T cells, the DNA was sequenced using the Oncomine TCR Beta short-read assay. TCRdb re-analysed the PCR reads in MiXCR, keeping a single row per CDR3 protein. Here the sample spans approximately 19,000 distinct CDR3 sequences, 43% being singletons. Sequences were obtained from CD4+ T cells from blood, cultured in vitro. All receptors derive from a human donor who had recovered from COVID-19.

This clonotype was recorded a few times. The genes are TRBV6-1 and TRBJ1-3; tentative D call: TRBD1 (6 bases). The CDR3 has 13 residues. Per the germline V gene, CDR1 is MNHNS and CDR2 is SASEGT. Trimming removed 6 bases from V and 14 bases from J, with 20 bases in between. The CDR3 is CASSPTRTDKVYF. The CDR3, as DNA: TGTGCCAGCAGCCCGACCCGGACAGACAAAGTATATTTT.

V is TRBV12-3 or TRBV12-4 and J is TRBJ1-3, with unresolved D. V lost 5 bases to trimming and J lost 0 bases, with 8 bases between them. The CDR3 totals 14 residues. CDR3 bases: TGTGCCAGCAGTCCAGTGGCCTCTGGAAACACCATATATTTT. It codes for CASSPVASGNTIYF.

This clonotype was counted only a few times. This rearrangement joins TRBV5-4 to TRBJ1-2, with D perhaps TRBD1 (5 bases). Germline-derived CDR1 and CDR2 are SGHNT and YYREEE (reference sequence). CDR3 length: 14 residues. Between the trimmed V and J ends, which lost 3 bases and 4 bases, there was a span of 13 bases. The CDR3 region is CASSSPQAGYGYTF. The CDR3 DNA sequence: TGTGCCAGCAGCTCTCCACAGGCTGGCTATGGCTACACCTTC.

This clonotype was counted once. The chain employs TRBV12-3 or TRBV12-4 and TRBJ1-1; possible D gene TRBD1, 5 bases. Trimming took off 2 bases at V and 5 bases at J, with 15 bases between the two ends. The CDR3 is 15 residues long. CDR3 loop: CASSLLQGKSTEAFF. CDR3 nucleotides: TGTGCCAGCAGTTTACTCCAGGGTAAGAGTACTGAAGCTTTCTTT.

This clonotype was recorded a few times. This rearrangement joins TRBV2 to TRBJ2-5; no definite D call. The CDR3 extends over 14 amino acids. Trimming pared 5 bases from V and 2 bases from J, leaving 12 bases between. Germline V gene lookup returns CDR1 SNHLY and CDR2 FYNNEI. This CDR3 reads CASSRRTDQETQYF. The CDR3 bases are TGTGCCAGCAGTCGACGGACGGATCAAGAGACCCAGTACTTC.

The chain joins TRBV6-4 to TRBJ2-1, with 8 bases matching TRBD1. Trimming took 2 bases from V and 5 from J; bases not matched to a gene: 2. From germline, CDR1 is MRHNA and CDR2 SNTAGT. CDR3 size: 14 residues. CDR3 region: CASSDQQGDNEQFF. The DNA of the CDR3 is TGTGCCAGCAGTGACCAACAGGGGGACAATGAGCAGTTCTTC.

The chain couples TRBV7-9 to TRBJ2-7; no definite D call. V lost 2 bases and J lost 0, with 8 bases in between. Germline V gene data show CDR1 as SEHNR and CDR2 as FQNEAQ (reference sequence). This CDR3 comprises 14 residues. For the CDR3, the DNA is TGTGCCAGCAGCTTAAAAACGAGCTCCTACGAGCAGTACTTC. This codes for CASSLKTSSYEQYF.

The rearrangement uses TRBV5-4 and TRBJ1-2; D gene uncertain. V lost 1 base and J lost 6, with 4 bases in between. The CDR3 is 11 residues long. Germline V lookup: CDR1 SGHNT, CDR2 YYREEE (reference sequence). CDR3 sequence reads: CASSLNDGYTF. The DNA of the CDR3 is TGTGCCAGCAGCTTGAACGATGGCTACACCTTC.

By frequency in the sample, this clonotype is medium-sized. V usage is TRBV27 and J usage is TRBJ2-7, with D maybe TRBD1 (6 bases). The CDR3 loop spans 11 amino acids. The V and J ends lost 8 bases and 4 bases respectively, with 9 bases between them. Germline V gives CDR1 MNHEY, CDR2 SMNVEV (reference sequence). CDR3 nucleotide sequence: TGTGCCAGCTCCAGGGGTTACGAGCAGTACTTC. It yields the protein CASSRGYEQYF.

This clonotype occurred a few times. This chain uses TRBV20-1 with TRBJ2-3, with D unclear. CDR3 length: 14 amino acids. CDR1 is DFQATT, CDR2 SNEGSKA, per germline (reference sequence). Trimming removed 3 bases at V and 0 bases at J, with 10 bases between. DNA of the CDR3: TGCAGTGCTAGGCTGGCGCCTAGCACAGATACGCAGTATTTT. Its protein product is CSARLAPSTDTQYF.

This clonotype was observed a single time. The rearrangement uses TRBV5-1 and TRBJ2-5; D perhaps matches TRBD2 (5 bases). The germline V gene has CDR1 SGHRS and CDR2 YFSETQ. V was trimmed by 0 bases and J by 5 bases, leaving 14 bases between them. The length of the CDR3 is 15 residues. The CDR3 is CASSLVGTREETQYF. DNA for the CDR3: TGCGCCAGCAGCTTGGTGGGCACGAGGGAGGAGACCCAGTACTTC.

The CDR3 loop reads CSARVPGSRRETQYF. Written as DNA, the CDR3 is TGCAGTGCTAGGGTACCCGGGAGTAGGCGAGAGACCCAGTACTTC. The chain joins TRBV20-1 to TRBJ2-5, with D perhaps matching TRBD2 (6 bases). Trimming removed 3 bases from V and 4 bases from J, with 18 bases in between. The CDR3 loop spans 15 amino acids. Germline-derived CDR1 and CDR2 are DFQATT and SNEGSKA (reference sequence).

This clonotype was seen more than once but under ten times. CDR3 in DNA: TGTGCCAACTCTGGGACAGGGACCTACGAGCAGTACTTC. Translated, it gives CANSGTGTYEQYF. The genes are TRBV10-3 and TRBJ2-7; 9 nucleotides align to TRBD1. The CDR3 is made up of 13 amino acids. V dropped 10 bases and J dropped 2; count of bases not matched to a gene: 6. Per germline, CDR1 ENHRY and CDR2 SYGVKD.

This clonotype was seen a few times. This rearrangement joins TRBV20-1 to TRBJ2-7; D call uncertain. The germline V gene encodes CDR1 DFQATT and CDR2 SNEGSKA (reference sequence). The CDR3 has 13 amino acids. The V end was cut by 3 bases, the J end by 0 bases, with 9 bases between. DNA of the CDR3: TGCAGTGCTAGTTTCCGAAACTCCTACGAGCAGTACTTC. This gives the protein CSASFRNSYEQYF.

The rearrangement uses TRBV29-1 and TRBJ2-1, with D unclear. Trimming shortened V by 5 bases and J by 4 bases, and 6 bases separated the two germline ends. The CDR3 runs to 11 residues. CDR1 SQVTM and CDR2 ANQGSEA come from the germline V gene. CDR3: CSVFRYNEQFF. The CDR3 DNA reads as TGCAGCGTTTTCAGATACAATGAGCAGTTCTTC.

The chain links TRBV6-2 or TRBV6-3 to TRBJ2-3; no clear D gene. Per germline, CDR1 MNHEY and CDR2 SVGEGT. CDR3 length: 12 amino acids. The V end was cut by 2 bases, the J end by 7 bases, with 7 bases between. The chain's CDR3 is CASSYGPYTQYF. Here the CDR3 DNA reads TGTGCCAGCAGTTACGGCCCCTATACGCAGTATTTT.

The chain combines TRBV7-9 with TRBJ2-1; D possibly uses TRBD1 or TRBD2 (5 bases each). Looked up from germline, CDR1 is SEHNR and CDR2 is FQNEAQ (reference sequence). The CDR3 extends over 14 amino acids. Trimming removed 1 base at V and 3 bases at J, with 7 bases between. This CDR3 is CASSLGGDYNEQFF. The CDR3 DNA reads TGTGCCAGCAGCTTAGGAGGGGACTACAATGAGCAGTTCTTC.

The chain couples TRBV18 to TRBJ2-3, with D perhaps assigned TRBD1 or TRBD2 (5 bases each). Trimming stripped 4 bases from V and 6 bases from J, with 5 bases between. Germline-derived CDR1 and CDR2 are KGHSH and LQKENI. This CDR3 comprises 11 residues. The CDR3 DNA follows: TGTGCCAGCTCACGGGGGGATACGCAGTATTTT. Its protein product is CASSRGDTQYF.

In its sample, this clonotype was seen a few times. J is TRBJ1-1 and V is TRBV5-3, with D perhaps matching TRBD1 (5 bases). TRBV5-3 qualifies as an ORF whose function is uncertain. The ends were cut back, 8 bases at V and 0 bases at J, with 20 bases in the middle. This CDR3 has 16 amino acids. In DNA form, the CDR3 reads TGTGCCAGGGGGGGTGGGCCAGCCCCCATGAACACTGAAGCTTTCTTT. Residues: CARGGGPAPMNTEAFF.

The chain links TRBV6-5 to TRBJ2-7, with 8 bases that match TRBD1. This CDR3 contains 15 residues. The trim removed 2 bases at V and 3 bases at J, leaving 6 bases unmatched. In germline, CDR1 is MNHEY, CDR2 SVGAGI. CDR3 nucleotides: TGTGCCAGCAGTTACCGCGGGACAGGCCTCTACGAGCAGTACTTC. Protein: CASSYRGTGLYEQYF.

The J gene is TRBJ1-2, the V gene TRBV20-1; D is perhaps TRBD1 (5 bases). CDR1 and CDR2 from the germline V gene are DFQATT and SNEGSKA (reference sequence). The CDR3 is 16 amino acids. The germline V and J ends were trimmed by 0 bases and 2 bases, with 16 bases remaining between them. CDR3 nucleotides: TGCAGTGCTAGAGATCAGGGCAGGCGACGGAACTATGGCTACACCTTC. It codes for CSARDQGRRRNYGYTF.

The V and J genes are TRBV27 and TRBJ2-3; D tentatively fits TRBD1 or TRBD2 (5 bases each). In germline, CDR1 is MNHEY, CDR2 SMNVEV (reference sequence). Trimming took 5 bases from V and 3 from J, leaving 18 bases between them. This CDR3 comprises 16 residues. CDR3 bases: TGTGCCAGCAGTCCCCGACGGGGCCTGTGGACAGATACGCAGTATTTT. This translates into CASSPRRGLWTDTQYF.

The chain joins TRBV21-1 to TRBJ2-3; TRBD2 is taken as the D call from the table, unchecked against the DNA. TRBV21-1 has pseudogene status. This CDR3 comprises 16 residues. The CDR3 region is CASSKEGGGGTDTQYF. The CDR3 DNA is TGTGCCAGCAGCAAAGAAGGCGGGGGGGGCACAGATACGCAGTATTTT.

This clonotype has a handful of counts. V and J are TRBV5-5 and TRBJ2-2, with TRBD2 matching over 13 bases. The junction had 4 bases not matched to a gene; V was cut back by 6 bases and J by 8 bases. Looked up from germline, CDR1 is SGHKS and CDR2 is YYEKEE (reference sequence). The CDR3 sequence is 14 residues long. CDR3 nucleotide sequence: TGTGCCAGCAAGACTAGCGGGGGGCCTGGGGAGCTGTTTTTT. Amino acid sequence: CASKTSGGPGELFF.

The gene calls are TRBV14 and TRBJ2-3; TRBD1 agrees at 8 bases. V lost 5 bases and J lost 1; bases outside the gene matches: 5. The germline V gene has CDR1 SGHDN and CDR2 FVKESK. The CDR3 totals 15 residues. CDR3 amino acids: CASSRQGLGTDTQYF. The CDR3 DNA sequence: TGTGCCAGCAGCAGACAGGGGTTGGGCACAGATACGCAGTATTTT.

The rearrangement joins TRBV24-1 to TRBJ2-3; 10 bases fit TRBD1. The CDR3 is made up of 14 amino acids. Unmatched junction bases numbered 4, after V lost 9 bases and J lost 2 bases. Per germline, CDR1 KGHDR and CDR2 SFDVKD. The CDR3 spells CATGGQGITDTQYF. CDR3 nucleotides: TGTGCCACCGGGGGACAGGGGATCACAGATACGCAGTATTTT.

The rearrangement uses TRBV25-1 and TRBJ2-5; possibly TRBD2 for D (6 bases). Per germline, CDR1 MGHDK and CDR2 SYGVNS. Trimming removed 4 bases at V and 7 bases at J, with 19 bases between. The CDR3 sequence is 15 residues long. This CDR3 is CASSGLGAGEGTQYF. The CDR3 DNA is TGTGCCAGCAGTGGACTAGGAGCCGGGGAAGGGACCCAGTACTTC.

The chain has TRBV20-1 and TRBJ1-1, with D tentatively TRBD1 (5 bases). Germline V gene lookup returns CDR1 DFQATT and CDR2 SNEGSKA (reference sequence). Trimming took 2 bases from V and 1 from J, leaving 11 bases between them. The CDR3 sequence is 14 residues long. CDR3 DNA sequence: TGCAGTGCTAGATCGGGACGGGGGAACACTGAAGCTTTCTTT. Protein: CSARSGRGNTEAFF.

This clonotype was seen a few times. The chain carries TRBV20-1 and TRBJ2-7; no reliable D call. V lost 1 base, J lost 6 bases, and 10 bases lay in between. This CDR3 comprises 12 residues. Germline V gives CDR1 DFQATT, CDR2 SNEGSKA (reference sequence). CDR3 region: CSARVRFPEQYF. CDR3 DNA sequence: TGCAGTGCTAGAGTCAGGTTTCCCGAGCAGTACTTC.